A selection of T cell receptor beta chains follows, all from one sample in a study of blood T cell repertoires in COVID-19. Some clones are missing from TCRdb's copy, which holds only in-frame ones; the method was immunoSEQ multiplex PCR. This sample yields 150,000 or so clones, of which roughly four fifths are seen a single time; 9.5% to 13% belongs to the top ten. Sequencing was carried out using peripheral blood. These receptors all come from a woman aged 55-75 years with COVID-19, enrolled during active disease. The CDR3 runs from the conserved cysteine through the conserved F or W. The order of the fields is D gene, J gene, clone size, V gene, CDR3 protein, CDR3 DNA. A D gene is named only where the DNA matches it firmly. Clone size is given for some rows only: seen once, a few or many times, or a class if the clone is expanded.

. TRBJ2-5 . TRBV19 CASSIGGGAETQYF TGTGCCAGTAGTATAGGGGGGGGCGCCGAGACCCAGTACTTC
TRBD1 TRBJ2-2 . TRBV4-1 CASSQNGGRGKSGELFF TGCGCCAGCAGCCAAAATGGGGGCAGGGGGAAGTCCGGGGAGCTGTTTTTT
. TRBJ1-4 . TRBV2 CASSEHRVGEKLFF TGTGCCAGCAGTGAGCACAGGGTGGGTGAAAAACTGTTTTTT
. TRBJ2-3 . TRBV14 CASSHKAHTDTQYF TGTGCCAGCAGCCACAAAGCCCACACAGATACGCAGTATTTT
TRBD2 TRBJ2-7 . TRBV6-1 CASSEAVVVAGTYEQYF TGTGCCAGCAGTGAAGCGGTGGTAGTAGCGGGAACCTACGAGCAGTACTTC
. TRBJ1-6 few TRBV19 CASNWTVNSPLHF TGTGCCAGTAATTGGACAGTAAATTCACCCCTCCACTTT
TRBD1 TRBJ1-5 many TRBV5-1 CASSLTGGFNQPQHF TGCGCCAGCAGCTTAACAGGGGGTTTCAATCAGCCCCAGCATTTT
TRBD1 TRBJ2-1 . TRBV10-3 CAISERTGWRNEQFF TGTGCCATCAGTGAGCGGACAGGGTGGCGGAATGAGCAGTTCTTC
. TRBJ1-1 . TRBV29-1 CSVVVPRGIGTEAFF TGCAGCGTTGTCGTCCCTAGGGGGATAGGAACTGAAGCTTTCTTT
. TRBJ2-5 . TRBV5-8 CASSFGRGRETQYF TGTGCCAGCAGCTTCGGGCGAGGGAGAGAGACCCAGTACTTC
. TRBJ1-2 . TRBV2 CASSGEVGGYTF TGTGCCAGCAGTGGGGAGGTTGGCGGCTACACCTTC
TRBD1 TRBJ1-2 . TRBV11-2 CASSAFQGATNYGYTF TGTGCCAGCAGCGCCTTCCAGGGGGCGACTAACTATGGCTACACCTTC
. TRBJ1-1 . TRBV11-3 CASSPGRQNTEAFF TGTGCCAGCAGTCCCGGGAGACAGAACACTGAAGCTTTCTTT
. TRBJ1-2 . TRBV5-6 CASSRRGGNYGYTF TGTGCCAGCAGCCGCCGGGGAGGAAACTATGGCTACACCTTC
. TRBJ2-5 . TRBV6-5 CASTTVGGETQYF TGTGCCAGCACCACGGTCGGGGGAGAGACCCAGTACTTC
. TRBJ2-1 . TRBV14 CASSPRYHGGDEQFF TGTGCCAGCAGCCCGCGATACCACGGAGGGGATGAGCAGTTCTTC